This TCR beta chain was identified in a study of cytomegalovirus exposure and HLA in healthy donors. Study results and caveats: Most of the TCR beta V segments (in an earlier analysis) were productive either about 87% or about 30% of the time. The study found most TCR sequences rare, yet found some public TCRs in many donors.

Germline lookup yields CDR1 LNHDA and CDR2 SQIVND (reference sequence). This CDR3 comprises 13 residues. Trimming left V 3 bases short and J 1 base short, with 3 bases between. For this clone: What it binds is not known.

The PCR had 60 Vbeta and 13 Jbeta primers. Assay: immunoSEQ multiplex PCR; the TCRdb copy retains only in-frame clones and omits some. This sample has about 150,000 clones, with about four fifths found just once. The material sequenced was PBMCs. The TCR was taken from a man under 40 in good health and CMV-seropositive. V usage is TRBV19 and J usage is TRBJ2-2; D gene ambiguous. The CDR3 DNA reads TGTGCCAGTAGTATCCAGAACACCGGGGAGCTGTTTTTT. Translation gives CASSIQNTGELFF.